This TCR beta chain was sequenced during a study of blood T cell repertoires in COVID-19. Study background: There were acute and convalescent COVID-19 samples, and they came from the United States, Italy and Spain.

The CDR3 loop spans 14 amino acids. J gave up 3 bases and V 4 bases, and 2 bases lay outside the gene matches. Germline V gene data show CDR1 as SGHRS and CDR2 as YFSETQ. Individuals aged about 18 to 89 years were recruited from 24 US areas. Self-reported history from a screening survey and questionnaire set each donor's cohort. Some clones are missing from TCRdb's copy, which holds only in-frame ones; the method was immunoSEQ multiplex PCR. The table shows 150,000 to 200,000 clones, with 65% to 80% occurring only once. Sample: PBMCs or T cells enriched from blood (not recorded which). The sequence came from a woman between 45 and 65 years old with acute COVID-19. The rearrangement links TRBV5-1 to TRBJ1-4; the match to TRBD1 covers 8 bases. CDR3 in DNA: TGCGCCAGCAGCAAACAGGGGGCTAATGAAAAACTGTTTTTT. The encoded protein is CASSKQGANEKLFF. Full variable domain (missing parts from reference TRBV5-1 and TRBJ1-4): KAGVTQTPRYLIKTRGQQVTLSCSPISGHRSVSWYQQTPGQGLQFLFEYFSETQRNKGNFPGRFSGRQFSNSRSEMNVSTLELGDSALYLCASSKQGANEKLFFGSGTQLSVL.